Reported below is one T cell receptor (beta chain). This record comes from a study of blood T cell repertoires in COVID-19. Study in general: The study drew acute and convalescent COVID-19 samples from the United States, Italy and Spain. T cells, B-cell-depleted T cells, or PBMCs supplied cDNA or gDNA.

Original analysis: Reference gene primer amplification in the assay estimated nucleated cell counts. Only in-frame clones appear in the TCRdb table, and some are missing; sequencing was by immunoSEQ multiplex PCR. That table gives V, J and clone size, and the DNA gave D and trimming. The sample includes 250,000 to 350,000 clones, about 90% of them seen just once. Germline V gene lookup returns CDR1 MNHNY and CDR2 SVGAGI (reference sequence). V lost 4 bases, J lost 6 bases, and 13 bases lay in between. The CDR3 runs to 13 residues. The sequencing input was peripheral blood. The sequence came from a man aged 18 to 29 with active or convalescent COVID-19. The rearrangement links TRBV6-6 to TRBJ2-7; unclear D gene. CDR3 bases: TGTGCCAGCAGTTCCACCCCTGAGTCCGAGCAGTACTTC. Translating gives CASSSTPESEQYF.